This TCR beta chain was captured by sequencing in a study of blood T cell repertoires in COVID-19. Study-wide background: The United States, Italy and Spain provided the acute and convalescent COVID-19 samples. In each case, the material was cDNA or gDNA derived from T cells, B-cell-depleted T cells, or PBMCs.

CDR1 is MNHNY and CDR2 is SVGAGI in the germline V gene (reference sequence). This CDR3 contains 14 residues. V dropped 6 bases and J dropped 8; count of bases not matched to a gene: 10. The authors' processing: Estimated nucleated cell counts came from reference gene primer amplification. Only in-frame clones appear in the TCRdb table, and some are missing; sequencing was by immunoSEQ multiplex PCR. V and J calls and clone size are those listed in that table; D and trimming were worked out from the DNA. This sample yields some 320,000 clones, of which about 91% are seen a single time; roughly 7% belongs to the top ten.

The source of this sequence is a woman aged 25 to 39 who had recovered from COVID-19. The V gene is TRBV6-6, the J gene TRBJ1-2; 9 bases map to TRBD1. Sequencing used peripheral blood. The CDR3 DNA is TGTGCCAGCAGCCCCGAACAGGGGGCTGAAGGCTACACCTTC. Its protein product is CASSPEQGAEGYTF.